This paragraph reports one T cell receptor beta chain. Its matching antigen is unknown. Over chemoradiotherapy, repertoires were sampled more than once. This entry is derived from a study of chemoradiotherapy in HPV16-positive cancers. Findings and limits, study-wide: Non-HPV-specific T cells did not expand in tumors during treatment, whereas candidate HPV-specific clones and E7-related motifs did. Only a couple of HPV16-positive patients supplied the functional HPV-specificity definition. Better recurrence-free survival went with HPV-responsive T-cell expansion in HPV16-positive patients.

Some clones are missing from TCRdb's copy, which holds only in-frame ones; the method was immunoSEQ multiplex PCR. In the table there are 17,000 or so clones, around 92% of which are singletons. CDR3 length: 14 amino acids. Trimming at V came to 4 bases and at J to 4 bases, leaving 6 bases not matched to a gene. Looked up from germline, CDR1 is SGDLS and CDR2 is YYNGEE. This chain connects TRBV9 to TRBJ1-2, with 8 positions matching TRBD1. The starting material was blood, obtained from a patient who underwent chemoradiotherapy. The origin of this receptor is a human donor with HPV-associated anogenital cancer. The CDR3 nucleotides are TGTGCCAGCAGCCCAGGGACAGGAGTCTATGGCTACACCTTC. It yields the protein CASSPGTGVYGYTF.